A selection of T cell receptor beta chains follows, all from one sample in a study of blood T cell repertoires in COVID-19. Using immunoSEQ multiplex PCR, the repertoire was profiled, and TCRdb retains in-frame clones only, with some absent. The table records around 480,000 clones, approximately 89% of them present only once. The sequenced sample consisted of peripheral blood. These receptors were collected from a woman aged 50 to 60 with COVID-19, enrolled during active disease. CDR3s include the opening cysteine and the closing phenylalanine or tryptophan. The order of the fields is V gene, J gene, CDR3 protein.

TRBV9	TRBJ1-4	CASSPTGGNEKLFF
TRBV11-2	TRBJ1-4	CASSQRDRGEEKLFF
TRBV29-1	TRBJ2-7	CSARTGGADEQYF
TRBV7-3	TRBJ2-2	CASSLRSGGELFF
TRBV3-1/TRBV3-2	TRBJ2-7	CASSSRGGEQYF
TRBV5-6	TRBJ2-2	CASSRRANTGELFF
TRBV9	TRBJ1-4	CASSVLGTGHEKLFF
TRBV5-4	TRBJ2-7	CASSLVTGEAYEQYF
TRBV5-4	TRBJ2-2	CASSFPSGGFTGELFF
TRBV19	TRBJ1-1	CASSNGQGDAEAFF
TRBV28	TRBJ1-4	CASRAGNEKLFF
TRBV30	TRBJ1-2	CAWNYPPERGGYTF
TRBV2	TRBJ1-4	CASSTQFPAVEKLFF